This T cell receptor (beta chain) was obtained from a study of PD-1 blockade in classical Hodgkin lymphoma. CDR3 length: 15 residues. V shed 3 bases, J shed 1 base, and the junction held 3 bases outside the gene matches. The germline V gene has CDR1 KGHSH and CDR2 LQKENI. The table came from immunoSEQ multiplex PCR; TCRdb's copy has only in-frame clones and leaves some out. This table has around 43,000 clones, roughly 88% appearing once. The sample's time point: newly diagnosed, previously untreated cHL patient sample. The sample consisted of peripheral blood mononuclear cells (PBMCs). The rearrangement links TRBV18 to TRBJ2-1, with 7 bases lining up with TRBD2. The TCR originated in a human donor with classical Hodgkin lymphoma. The CDR3 nucleotides are TGTGCCAGCTCACCCGGACTAGATTCCTACAATGAGCAGTTCTTC. Translated, it gives CASSPGLDSYNEQFF.